The present TCR beta chain was sequenced within a study of cytomegalovirus exposure and HLA in healthy donors. General observations from the study: As was reported, the classifier diagnosed cytomegalovirus status with high specificity and sensitivity. Immune exposure data for these donors was limited to CMV serostatus.

Primers included in the PCR were 60 Vbeta and 13 Jbeta primers. TCRdb's copy holds only in-frame clones and misses some; the assay was immunoSEQ multiplex PCR. The repertoire holds 200,000 to 250,000 clones, 82% seen once, with around 5.7% in the top ten. Germline V gives CDR1 SGDLS, CDR2 YYNGEE. The V gene lost 3 bases and the J gene lost 13 bases, with 26 bases spanning the gap. The length of the CDR3 is 16 residues. As regards this clone: Its antigen is not identified.

The sample comprised PBMCs. The rearrangement links TRBV9 to TRBJ2-1; no clear D gene. This receptor was identified in a woman between 35 and 50 years old in good health and CMV-seropositive. CDR3: CASSAPSSISGSRQFF. As DNA, the CDR3 is TGTGCCAGCAGCGCACCCTCGAGTATTTCCGGGTCACGCCAGTTCTTC.